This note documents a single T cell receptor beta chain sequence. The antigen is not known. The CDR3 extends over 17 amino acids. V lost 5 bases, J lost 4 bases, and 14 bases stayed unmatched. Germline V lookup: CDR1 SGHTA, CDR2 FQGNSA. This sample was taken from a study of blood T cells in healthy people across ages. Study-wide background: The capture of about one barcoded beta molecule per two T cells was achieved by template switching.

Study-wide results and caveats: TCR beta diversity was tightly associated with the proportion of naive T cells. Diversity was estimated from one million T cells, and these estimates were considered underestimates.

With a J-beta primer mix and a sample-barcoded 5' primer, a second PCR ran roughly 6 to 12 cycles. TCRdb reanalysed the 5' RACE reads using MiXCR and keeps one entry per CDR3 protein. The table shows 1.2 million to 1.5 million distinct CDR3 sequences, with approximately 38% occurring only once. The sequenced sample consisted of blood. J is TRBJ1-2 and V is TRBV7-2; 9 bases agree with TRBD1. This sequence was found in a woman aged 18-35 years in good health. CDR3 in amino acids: CASSRRTGVPPGYGYTF. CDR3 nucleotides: TGTGCCAGCAGCCGGCGGACAGGGGTGCCCCCAGGCTATGGCTACACCTTC.